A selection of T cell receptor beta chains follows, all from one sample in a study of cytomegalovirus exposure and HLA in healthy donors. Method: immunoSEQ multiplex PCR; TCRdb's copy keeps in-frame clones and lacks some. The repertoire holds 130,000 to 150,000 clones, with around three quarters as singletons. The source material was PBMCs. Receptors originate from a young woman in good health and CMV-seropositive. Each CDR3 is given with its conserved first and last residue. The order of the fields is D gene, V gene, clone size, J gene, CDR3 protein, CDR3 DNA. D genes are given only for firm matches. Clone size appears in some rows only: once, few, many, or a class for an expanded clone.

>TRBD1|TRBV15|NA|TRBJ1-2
CATSSGDSYGYTF
TGTGCCACCAGCAGTGGGGACAGTTATGGCTACACCTTC
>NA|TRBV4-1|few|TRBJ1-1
CASSQDSGKRVNTEAFF
TGCGCCAGCAGCCAAGATAGCGGGAAGAGGGTGAACACTGAAGCTTTCTTT
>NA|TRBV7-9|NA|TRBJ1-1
CASSGFGGLNTEAFF
TGTGCCAGCAGCGGATTCGGGGGGCTGAACACTGAAGCTTTCTTT
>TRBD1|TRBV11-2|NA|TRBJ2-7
CASGDIDRVKHEQYF
TGTGCCAGCGGGGACATTGACAGGGTAAAGCACGAGCAGTACTTC
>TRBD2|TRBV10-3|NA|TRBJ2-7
CAIKRVAGEGGQYF
TGTGCCATCAAACGAGTGGCGGGGGAGGGAGGGCAGTACTTC
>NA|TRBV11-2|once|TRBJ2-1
CASRSLLYNEQFF
TGTGCCAGCAGATCCCTTTTGTACAATGAGCAGTTCTTC
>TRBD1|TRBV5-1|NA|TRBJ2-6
CASSSGTGPSGANVLTF
TGCGCCAGCAGCTCCGGGACAGGCCCCTCTGGGGCCAACGTCCTGACTTTC
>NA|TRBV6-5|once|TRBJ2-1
CASWGDRQYNEQFF
TGTGCCAGCTGGGGGGATCGTCAATACAATGAGCAGTTCTTC
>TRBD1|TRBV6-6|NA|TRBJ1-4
CASSYGQANEKLFF
TGTGCCAGCAGTTACGGACAGGCGAATGAAAAACTGTTTTTT
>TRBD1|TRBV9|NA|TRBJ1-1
CASSVAGQVGTEAFF
TGTGCCAGCAGCGTAGCCGGACAGGTTGGTACTGAAGCTTTCTTT
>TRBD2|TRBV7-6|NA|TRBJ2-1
CASSFTTSRSYNEQFF
TGTGCCAGCAGCTTTACGACTAGCCGCTCCTACAATGAGCAGTTCTTC
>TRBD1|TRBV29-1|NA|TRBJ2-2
CSVVTGGGTGGELFF
TGCAGCGTTGTGACAGGGGGCGGTACGGGCGGGGAGCTGTTTTTT
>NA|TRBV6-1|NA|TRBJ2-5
CASSEHRDLGQETQYF
TGTGCCAGCAGTGAACACAGGGATCTAGGGCAAGAGACCCAGTACTTC
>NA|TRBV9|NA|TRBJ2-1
CASSSGTAEVIF
TGTGCCAGCAGCTCTGGGACTGCCGAGGTGATCTTC
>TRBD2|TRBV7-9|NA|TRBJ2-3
CASSVAGHSTDTQYF
TGTGCCAGCAGCGTAGCGGGCCATAGCACAGATACGCAGTATTTT
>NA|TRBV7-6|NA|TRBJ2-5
CASSSPVFTQYF
TGTGCCAGCAGCTCCCCGGTTTTCACCCAGTACTTC
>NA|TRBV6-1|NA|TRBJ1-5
CASSEDIATGPHQPQHF
TGTGCCAGCAGTGAAGATATAGCAACAGGGCCGCATCAGCCCCAGCATTTT
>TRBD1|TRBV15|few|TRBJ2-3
CATSRPFGTGGTDTQYF
TGTGCCACCAGCCGCCCCTTCGGGACAGGGGGAACAGATACGCAGTATTTT
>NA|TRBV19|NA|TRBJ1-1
CASREGNTEAFF
TGTGCCAGTAGAGAGGGCAACACTGAAGCTTTCTTT
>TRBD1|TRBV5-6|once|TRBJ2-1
CASSYNRDRATSSYNEQFF
TGTGCCAGCAGTTATAACCGGGACAGGGCTACTAGCTCCTACAATGAGCAGTTCTTC